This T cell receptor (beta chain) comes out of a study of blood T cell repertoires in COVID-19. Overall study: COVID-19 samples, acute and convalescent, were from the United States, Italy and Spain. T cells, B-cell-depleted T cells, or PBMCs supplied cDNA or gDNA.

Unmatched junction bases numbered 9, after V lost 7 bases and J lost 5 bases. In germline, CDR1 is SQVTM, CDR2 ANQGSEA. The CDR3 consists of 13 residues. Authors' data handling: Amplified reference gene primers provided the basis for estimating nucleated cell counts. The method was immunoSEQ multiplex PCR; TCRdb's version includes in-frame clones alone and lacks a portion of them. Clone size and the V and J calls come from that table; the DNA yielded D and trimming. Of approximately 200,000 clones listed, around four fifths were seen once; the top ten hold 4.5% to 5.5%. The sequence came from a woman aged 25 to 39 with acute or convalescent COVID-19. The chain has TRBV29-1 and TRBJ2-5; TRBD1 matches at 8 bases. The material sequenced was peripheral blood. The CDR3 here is CSATPGGVETQYF. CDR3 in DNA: TGCAGCGCAACCCCAGGGGGCGTCGAGACCCAGTACTTC.